Shown below are 23 T cell receptor beta chains from a single sample sequenced in a study of cytomegalovirus exposure and HLA in healthy donors (dated by TCRdb to 2017 to 2019). Receptor amplification or capture employed the immunoSEQ multiplex PCR assay. For the multiplex PCR, a mixture combining 60 forward primers for TCR Vbeta segments and 13 reverse primers for TCR Jbeta segments was used. TCRdb mirrors the immuneACCESS table, restricted to in-frame sequences. Some clones are absent from its copies; in checked studies, under half trace to an unresolved V gene, and the reason for the others is unknown. In this sample the table shows fewer than 120,000 clones, 78% of which occur a single time. In total, the top ten clones hold 1.3% of the sample. Sequenced input: PBMCs. The receptors here all came from a woman aged 25-40 years in good health and CMV-seronegative.

The chain has TRBV28 and TRBJ2-7; 7 bases match TRBD1. This CDR3 contains 13 residues. The trim removed 3 bases at V and 3 bases at J, leaving 2 bases unmatched. Germline lookup yields CDR1 MDHEN and CDR2 SYDVKM. DNA of the CDR3: TGTGCCAGCAGTTTCGGGACAGACTACGAGCAGTACTTC. As protein: CASSFGTDYEQYF.

J is TRBJ1-2 and V is TRBV28, with a weak D call TRBD1 (6 bases). V lost 10 bases, J lost 8 bases, and 23 bases lay in between. This CDR3 has 14 residues. Germline V CDR1 and CDR2: MDHEN, SYDVKM. The CDR3 DNA reads TGTGCCACTATACTTCGGGGGGCGAGAGAAGGCTACACCTTC. It encodes CATILRGAREGYTF.

This clone was observed once. J is TRBJ2-3 and V is TRBV7-6; weak D call: TRBD2 (5 bases). V shed 2 bases and J shed 4 bases, with 7 bases lying between them. CDR3 size: 13 residues. Germline V gene data show CDR1 as SGHVS and CDR2 as FNYEAQ. The CDR3 DNA reads as TGTGCCAGCAGCTTATTAGCGCCAGATACGCAGTATTTT. Residues: CASSLLAPDTQYF.

The chain carries TRBV2 and TRBJ1-1, with 9 bases that match TRBD1. CDR1 and CDR2 from the germline V gene are SNHLY and FYNNEI. CDR3 length: 17 amino acids. The J segment lost 4 bases and the V segment lost 0 bases, leaving 9 bases of the junction unmatched. The CDR3 DNA sequence: TGTGCCAGCAGTGAAGCCCAGGGACAGGGTATTCGCACTGAAGCTTTCTTT. This gives the protein CASSEAQGQGIRTEAFF. The whole variable domain, filled in from reference TRBV2 and TRBJ1-1, reads EPEVTQTPSHQVTQMGQEVILRCVPISNHLYFYWYRQILGQKVEFLVSFYNNEISEKSEIFDDQFSVERPDGSNFTLKIRSTKLEDSAMYFCASSEAQGQGIRTEAFFGQGTRLTVV.

The chain combines TRBV28 with TRBJ2-3; perhaps TRBD2 as D (6 bases). The V gene's germline CDR1 is MDHEN and CDR2 SYDVKM. The V and J ends lost 11 bases and 1 base respectively, with 10 bases between them. This CDR3 has 12 residues. The CDR3 protein is CAGGNGTDTQYF. CDR3 DNA: TGTGCCGGAGGGAACGGCACAGATACGCAGTATTTT.

The CDR3 DNA is TGCGCCAGCAGTGAGAGTTCCCGGGACATCGATGAAAAACTGTTTTTT. Its protein is CASSESSRDIDEKLFF. The V and J genes are TRBV10-1 and TRBJ1-4; maybe TRBD1 (6 bases). Germline V gene lookup returns CDR1 WNHNN and CDR2 SYGVQD (reference sequence). V was clipped by 2 bases and J by 6 bases, with 16 bases between them. CDR3 length: 16 residues.

For the CDR3, the DNA is TGCGCCAGCAGCGGGGGACAGGCGGTTCAAGAGACCCAGTACTTC. Its translation: CASSGGQAVQETQYF. This chain joins TRBV5-1 and TRBJ2-5; 8 nucleotides agree with TRBD1. This CDR3 contains 15 residues. V gave up 4 bases and J gave up 2 bases; unmatched junction bases: 7. Germline V gene sequence: CDR1 SGHRS, CDR2 YFSETQ. The entire variable domain, with the rest obtained from reference TRBV5-1 and TRBJ2-5, is as follows: KAGVTQTPRYLIKTRGQQVTLSCSPISGHRSVSWYQQTPGQGLQFLFEYFSETQRNKGNFPGRFSGRQFSNSRSEMNVSTLELGDSALYLCASSGGQAVQETQYFGPGTRLLVL.

The rearrangement links TRBV18 to TRBJ2-7; TRBD1 is a possible D gene (5 bases). CDR3 length: 14 amino acids. Germline V lookup: CDR1 KGHSH, CDR2 LQKENI. Trimming left V 3 bases short and J 3 bases short, with 12 bases between. CDR3 in DNA: TGTGCCAGCTCACCTCAGGACATGTACTACGAGCAGTACTTC. The encoded protein is CASSPQDMYYEQYF.

The chain carries TRBV30 and TRBJ2-1, with 10 bases identical to TRBD2. V shed 3 bases, J shed 0 bases, and the junction held 8 bases outside the gene matches. This CDR3 comprises 17 residues. Germline V gene data show CDR1 as GTSNPN and CDR2 as SVGIG (reference sequence). The CDR3 sequence: CAWRHPGLADSYNEQFF. CDR3 DNA sequence: TGTGCCTGGAGGCACCCAGGACTAGCGGACTCCTACAATGAGCAGTTCTTC.

The chain links TRBV7-8 to TRBJ2-2; D is unclear. V shed 4 bases and J shed 1 base, with 7 bases lying between them. The CDR3 has 14 amino acids. CDR1 is SGHVS, CDR2 FQNEAQ, per germline. CDR3 sequence: CASSSNKNTGELFF. The CDR3 nucleotides read TGTGCCAGCAGCTCAAACAAGAACACCGGGGAGCTGTTTTTT.

V usage is TRBV5-1 and J usage is TRBJ2-1; the match to TRBD1 covers 10 bases. The CDR3 sequence is 13 residues long. Germline assignment: CDR1 SGHRS and CDR2 YFSETQ. After removal of 7 bases from V and 8 bases from J, the junction contained 6 bases not matched to a gene. DNA for the CDR3: TGCGCCAGCCGACAGGGGGCTATGGATGAGCAGTTCTTC. Its protein is CASRQGAMDEQFF.

The chain employs TRBV7-9 and TRBJ2-7, with D tentatively TRBD1 (5 bases). The CDR3 totals 13 residues. Trimming shortened V by 2 bases and J by 5 bases, and 10 bases separated the two germline ends. Germline V gene sequence: CDR1 SEHNR, CDR2 FQNEAQ (reference sequence). CDR3 region: CASSLRIGDEQYF. The CDR3 DNA follows: TGTGCCAGCAGCTTACGGATAGGGGACGAGCAGTACTTC.

This clone was counted only a few times. V is TRBV7-2 and J is TRBJ1-2, with D maybe TRBD1 (6 bases). Germline CDR1 SGHTA, CDR2 FQGNSA. Trimming shortened V by 3 bases and J by 4 bases, and 9 bases separated the two germline ends. The CDR3 extends over 13 amino acids. CDR3 residues: CASSLPRGYGYTF. The CDR3, as DNA: TGTGCCAGCAGCTTGCCCAGGGGCTATGGCTACACCTTC.

This clone occurred a few times. The chain uses TRBV27 and TRBJ1-6; possible D gene TRBD1, 5 bases. There are 15 residues in the CDR3. Deletions cut 2 bases from V and 5 bases from J, with 10 bases between. Germline V gives CDR1 MNHEY, CDR2 SMNVEV (reference sequence). The CDR3: CASSLVQADNSPLHF. For the CDR3, the DNA is TGTGCCAGCAGTTTAGTACAGGCCGATAATTCACCCCTCCACTTT.

V usage is TRBV7-2 and J usage is TRBJ1-2, with 9 bases that match TRBD1. The CDR3 spans 14 residues. From germline, CDR1 is SGHTA and CDR2 FQGNSA. V lost 5 bases and J lost 8; bases outside the gene matches: 9. The CDR3 spells CASSLGTGLGGYTF. CDR3 DNA: TGTGCCAGCAGCCTCGGGACAGGGCTTGGCGGCTACACCTTC.

The chain uses TRBV6-5 and TRBJ2-1, with 7 bases that match TRBD2. The CDR3 is 15 amino acids. The germline V gene encodes CDR1 MNHEY and CDR2 SVGAGI. Trimming at V came to 0 bases and at J to 7 bases, leaving 6 bases not matched to a gene. As DNA, the CDR3 is TGTGCCAGCAGTTACTCGATAGGGAGGGCAAATGAGCAGTTCTTC. This codes for CASSYSIGRANEQFF.

The rearrangement joins TRBV6-5 to TRBJ2-7; 8 nucleotides match TRBD2. In germline, CDR1 is MNHEY, CDR2 SVGAGI. The V segment lost 2 bases and the J segment 7 bases; nucleotides outside the gene matches: 7. The CDR3 has 14 amino acids. This chain's CDR3 is CASSYREGREEQYF. CDR3 nucleotide sequence: TGTGCCAGCAGTTACCGGGAGGGCCGCGAAGAGCAGTACTTC.

This clone was found once. The chain couples TRBV7-3 to TRBJ1-2; perhaps TRBD1 as D (6 bases). The CDR3 totals 14 residues. The germline gives CDR1 SGHTA, CDR2 FQGTGA. Trimming took off 5 bases at V and 5 bases at J, with 15 bases between the two ends. CDR3 sequence: CASSPTGQGYGYTF. CDR3 nucleotides: TGTGCCAGCAGCCCCACCGGGCAGGGGTATGGCTACACCTTC.

CDR3 coding DNA: TGTGCCAGTAGTATTGGCGGGGTTAGCGGGGAGCTGTTTTTT. It encodes CASSIGGVSGELFF. The rearrangement uses TRBV19 and TRBJ2-2; the D gene is possibly TRBD2 (6 bases). This CDR3 has 14 amino acids. Germline V gene lookup returns CDR1 LNHDA and CDR2 SQIVND (reference sequence). Trimming removed 3 bases at V and 7 bases at J, with 12 bases between. Looking up the rest from reference TRBV19 and TRBJ2-2 gives the full variable domain: DGGITQSPKYLFRKEGQNVTLSCEQNLNHDAMYWYRQDPGQGLRLIYYSQIVNDFQKGDIAEGYSVSREKKESFPLTVTSAQKNPTAFYLCASSIGGVSGELFFGEGSRLTVL.

This chain's CDR3 is CSVGDSGVGPYGYTF. As DNA, the CDR3 is TGCAGCGTTGGGGATAGCGGGGTCGGGCCCTATGGCTACACCTTC. The chain couples TRBV29-1 to TRBJ1-2; D uncertain. This CDR3 has 15 residues. In germline, CDR1 is SQVTM, CDR2 ANQGSEA. The V and J ends lost 4 bases and 4 bases respectively, with 19 bases between them.

V gene TRBV5-1 combines with J gene TRBJ2-7; possible D gene TRBD1, 7 bases. The CDR3 runs to 16 residues. V was pared by 0 bases and J by 1 base, with 14 bases between. Looked up from germline, CDR1 is SGHRS and CDR2 is YFSETQ. CDR3 region: CASSLAGGGTSYEQYF. The DNA of the CDR3 is TGCGCCAGCAGCTTGGCCGGAGGGGGCACGTCCTACGAGCAGTACTTC.

This clone showed up just once. The chain links TRBV5-1 to TRBJ2-3; maybe TRBD2 (5 bases). The CDR3 length is 14 residues. The germline gives CDR1 SGHRS, CDR2 YFSETQ. With 4 bases removed from V and 6 bases from J, the gap between germline ends came to 15 bases. The CDR3 DNA follows: TGCGCCAGCAGCCAATATCGGGGTGTTGATACGCAGTATTTT. Protein product: CASSQYRGVDTQYF.

This clone was counted only a few times. The chain uses TRBV11-2 and TRBJ1-4, with TRBD1 identical over 9 bases. The J segment lost 8 bases and the V segment lost 10 bases, leaving 8 bases of the junction unmatched. Per the germline V gene, CDR1 is SGHAT and CDR2 is FQNNGV. This CDR3 is built from 13 residues. The CDR3 sequence is CATGGDRAEKLFF. CDR3 nucleotide sequence: TGTGCCACGGGAGGGGACAGGGCGGAAAAACTGTTTTTT.